This T cell receptor beta chain is drawn from a study of CD4 T cells in relation to SARS-CoV-2 and coronaviruses. The wider study: ViraFEST: roughly 9-day antigen culture of PBMCs, then TCR beta CDR3 sequencing. Controls used an HIV-1 Nef peptide pool or no peptide.

A word on this clone: Its antigen is unknown.

Study results and limitations: Each donor contributed either pre-pandemic or post-infection samples, not both.

Data came from immunoSEQ multiplex PCR; TCRdb stores just in-frame clones and leaves some out. The sample holds approximately 20,000 clones, approximately 81% seen once. V lost 1 base and J lost 0, with 2 bases in between. Germline CDR1 is GTSNPN and CDR2 is SVGIG (reference sequence). The CDR3 sequence is 12 residues long. The unexposed donors gave CD4+ T cells in about 2011-2018, prior to COVID-19. Isolation of CD4+ T cells took place after about eleven days in culture. This clonotype was sampled from a human donor in good health. The chain is built from TRBV30 and TRBJ2-3; unclear D gene. The material sequenced was CD4+ T cells from PBMCs, cultured in vitro. The CDR3 nucleotides are TGTGCCTGGAGTGCTAGCACAGATACGCAGTATTTT. The encoded protein is CAWSASTDTQYF.